This T cell receptor beta chain comes out of a study of T cell repertoires in cytomegalovirus infection (dated by TCRdb to between 2018 and 2021). As for the study more broadly: Because public TCR beta signatures pointed to carriage of CMV infection together with the matching HLA type, the HLA type of each donor mattered for the analysis. Results the study describes overall, beyond this receptor: In both this cohort and an independent cohort of 350 or so donors, the cumulative frequency of public TCR beta family members distinguished carriers of CMV infection plus the relevant HLA type. The ex vivo response was dominated by HLA-C-restricted CMV-specific TCR beta clonotypes, and the single most frequent clonotype in two of eight donors was supplied by these HLA-C-restricted clonotypes.

This clonotype was seen a handful of times. Its antigen is currently not known. No base quality information exists; no much larger clone differs at one position. Sequencing was performed on an Illumina HiSeq 1500. Through fastp at Q25 and MiXCR, TCRdb rebuilt clones from the public reads, retaining in-frame beta chains. Records with the same CDR3 protein are collapsed into one entry carrying the most frequent genes and DNA. The sample profile shows approximately 140,000 distinct CDR3 sequences; 6.5% of them were found once. The biggest ten clones account for roughly 18% of the sample. The junction shows trimming of 4 bases on V and 7 bases on J, and the gene matches do not reach 13 bases of it. The CDR3 runs 16 amino acids, cysteine and phenylalanine included. Only the CDR3 DNA is retained, 48 bases long and in frame from the first base. The germline V gene encodes CDR1 SGHRS and CDR2 YFSETQ.

Sample: PBMCs. The sequence derives from a human donor in good health (CMV status not recorded). Some clones in this sample may be carry-over from other donors' samples. The sequence links TRBV5-1 to TRBJ1-2, and 10 bases in between align with TRBD1. This receptor carries the CDR3 CASSRQGATGESGYTF. The base sequence is TGCGCCAGCAGCCGACAGGGGGCTACCGGAGAGAGTGGCTACACCTTC.